Each of the 9 T cell receptor beta chains below was sequenced from the same sample in a study of shared clonotypes between healthy human individuals. Sequencing used immunoSEQ multiplex PCR; TCRdb keeps in-frame clones, though not all of them. The table lists some 2,000,000 clones, around 95% of them singletons. Sequenced: naive CD4+ T cells sorted from blood. Subset given: CD45RA+ positively selected. The receptors come from a man aged 18 to 29 in good health.

The chain employs TRBV9 and TRBJ1-5, with a weak D call TRBD1 (6 bases). CDR3 length: 14 amino acids. V shed 1 base and J shed 1 base, with 6 bases lying between them. Germline assignment: CDR1 SGDLS and CDR2 YYNGEE. The CDR3 sequence is CASSVRGSNQPQHF. CDR3 nucleotide sequence: TGTGCCAGCAGCGTAAGGGGGAGCAATCAGCCCCAGCATTTT.

The V and J genes are TRBV5-3 and TRBJ1-5, with 7 bases lining up with TRBD1. TRBV5-3 is assigned to the ORF class and has an uncertain function. CDR3 size: 18 residues. With 3 bases clipped from V and 2 bases from J, the junction kept 14 bases outside the gene matches. The CDR3, as DNA: TGTGCCAGAAGCTCAGACAGGGCCGGGAAGTGGGGCAATCAGCCCCAGCATTTT. Its protein product is CARSSDRAGKWGNQPQHF.

V is TRBV6-1 and J is TRBJ2-7; a weak D match, TRBD1 (5 bases). In germline, CDR1 is MNHNS, CDR2 SASEGT. Between the trimmed V and J ends, which lost 7 bases and 1 base, there was a span of 17 bases. This CDR3 region has 15 residues. CDR3 in DNA: TGTGCCAGCAATAGGGGCAGGGAATTGTCCTACGAGCAGTACTTC. It encodes CASNRGRELSYEQYF.

This chain joins TRBV10-1 and TRBJ1-2, with 7 bases that match TRBD1. J gave up 8 bases and V 2 bases, and 2 bases lay outside the gene matches. The CDR3 is made up of 12 amino acids. Germline V gene lookup returns CDR1 WNHNN and CDR2 SYGVQD (reference sequence). The CDR3 nucleotides are TGCGCCAGCAGTGAGACAGGGGCGGGCTACACCTTC. This sequence encodes CASSETGAGYTF.

The genes are TRBV29-1 and TRBJ2-7; no reliable D call. Trimming took off 7 bases at V and 1 base at J, with 11 bases between the two ends. Germline assignment: CDR1 SQVTM and CDR2 ANQGSEA. The CDR3 totals 12 residues. CDR3 DNA sequence: TGCAGCGCCCTGACTGATTCCTACGAGCAGTACTTC. The encoded protein is CSALTDSYEQYF.

The rearrangement uses TRBV5-1 and TRBJ1-6; a weak D match, TRBD1 (5 bases). Trimming took 0 bases from V and 7 from J, leaving 14 bases between them. Germline CDR1 reads SGHRS; CDR2 reads YFSETQ. The CDR3 sequence is 16 residues long. CDR3 sequence reads: CASSLENAGLNSPLHF. The CDR3 coding sequence is TGCGCCAGCAGCTTGGAGAATGCAGGGCTGAATTCACCCCTCCACTTT. The full variable domain, rest sourced from reference TRBV5-1 and TRBJ1-6, is KAGVTQTPRYLIKTRGQQVTLSCSPISGHRSVSWYQQTPGQGLQFLFEYFSETQRNKGNFPGRFSGRQFSNSRSEMNVSTLELGDSALYLCASSLENAGLNSPLHFGNGTRLTVT.

The gene calls are TRBV2 and TRBJ2-7, with D perhaps matching TRBD2 (5 bases). Germline V gives CDR1 SNHLY, CDR2 FYNNEI. Trimming left V 5 bases short and J 0 bases short, with 11 bases between. This CDR3 has 14 residues. CDR3 coding DNA: TGTGCCAGCAGTCGGACTTTCAGCTCCTACGAGCAGTACTTC. Translating gives CASSRTFSSYEQYF.

To note about this clone: Other DNA sequences in this specimen translate into the identical CDR3. This chain connects TRBV30 to TRBJ1-3, with unresolved D. CDR1 and CDR2 from the germline V gene are GTSNPN and SVGIG (reference sequence). V was pared by 0 bases and J by 1 base, with 4 bases between. The CDR3 is made up of 13 amino acids. CDR3 nucleotides: TGTGCCTGGAGTGTGAATTCTGGAAACACCATATATTTT. Protein product: CAWSVNSGNTIYF.

The genes are TRBV5-1 and TRBJ2-7; 7 bases map to TRBD2. The CDR3 is 16 amino acids. V dropped 0 bases and J dropped 0; count of bases not matched to a gene: 6. CDR1 is SGHRS, CDR2 YFSETQ, per germline. The CDR3 protein is CASSLASGLSSYEQYF. CDR3 DNA sequence: TGCGCCAGCAGCTTGGCTAGCGGCCTTAGCTCCTACGAGCAGTACTTC.